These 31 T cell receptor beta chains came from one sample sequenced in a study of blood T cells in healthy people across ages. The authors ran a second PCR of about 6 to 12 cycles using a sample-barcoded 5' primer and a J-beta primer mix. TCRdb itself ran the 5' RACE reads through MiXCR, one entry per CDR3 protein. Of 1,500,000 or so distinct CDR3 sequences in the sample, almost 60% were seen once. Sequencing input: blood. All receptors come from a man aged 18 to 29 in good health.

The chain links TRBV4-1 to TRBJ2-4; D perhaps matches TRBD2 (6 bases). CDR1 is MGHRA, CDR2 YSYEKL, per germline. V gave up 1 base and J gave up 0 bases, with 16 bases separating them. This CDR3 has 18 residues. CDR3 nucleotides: TGCGCCAGCAGCCAAGGTTCTTTGCGGGGTCTAGCCAAAAACATTCAGTACTTC. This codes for CASSQGSLRGLAKNIQYF.

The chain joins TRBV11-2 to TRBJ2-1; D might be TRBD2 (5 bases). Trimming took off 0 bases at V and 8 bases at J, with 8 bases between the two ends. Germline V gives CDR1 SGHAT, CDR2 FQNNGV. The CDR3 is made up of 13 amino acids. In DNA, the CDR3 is TGTGCCAGCAGCTTAGAGGCCGGGGATGAGCAGTTCTTC. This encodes CASSLEAGDEQFF.

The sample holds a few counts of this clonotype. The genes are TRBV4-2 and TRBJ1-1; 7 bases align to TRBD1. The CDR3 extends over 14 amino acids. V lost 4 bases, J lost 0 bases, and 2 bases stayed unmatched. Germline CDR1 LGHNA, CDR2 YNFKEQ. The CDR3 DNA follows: TGTGCCAGCAGCCCCGACAGGGTGAACACTGAAGCTTTCTTT. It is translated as CASSPDRVNTEAFF.

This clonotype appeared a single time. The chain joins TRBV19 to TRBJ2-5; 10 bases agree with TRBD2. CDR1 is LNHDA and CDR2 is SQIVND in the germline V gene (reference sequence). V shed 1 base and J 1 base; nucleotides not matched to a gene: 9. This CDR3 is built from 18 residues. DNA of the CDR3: TGTGCCAGTAGTATAGTTTCGGCTAGCGGGAGCTCCCAAGAGACCCAGTACTTC. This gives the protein CASSIVSASGSSQETQYF.

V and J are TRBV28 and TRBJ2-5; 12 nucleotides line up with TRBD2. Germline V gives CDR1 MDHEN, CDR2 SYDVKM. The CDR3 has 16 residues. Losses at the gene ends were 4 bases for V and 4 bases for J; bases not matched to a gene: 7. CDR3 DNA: TGTGCCAGCAGTTCCCTAGCGGGGGGGCCGACAGAGACCCAGTACTTC. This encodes CASSSLAGGPTETQYF.

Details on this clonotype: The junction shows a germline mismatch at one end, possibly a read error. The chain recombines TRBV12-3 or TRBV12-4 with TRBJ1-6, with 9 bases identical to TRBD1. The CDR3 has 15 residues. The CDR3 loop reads CASSLGTGSGSPPHF. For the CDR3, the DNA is TGTGCCAGCAGTTTGGGGACAGGGTCAGGGTCACCCCCCCACTTT.

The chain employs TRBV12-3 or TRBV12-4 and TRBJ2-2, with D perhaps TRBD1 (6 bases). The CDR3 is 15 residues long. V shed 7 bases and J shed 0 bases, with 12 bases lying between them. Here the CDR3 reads CASNPDSPNTGELFF. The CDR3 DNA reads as TGTGCCAGCAACCCGGACAGCCCGAACACCGGGGAGCTGTTTTTT.

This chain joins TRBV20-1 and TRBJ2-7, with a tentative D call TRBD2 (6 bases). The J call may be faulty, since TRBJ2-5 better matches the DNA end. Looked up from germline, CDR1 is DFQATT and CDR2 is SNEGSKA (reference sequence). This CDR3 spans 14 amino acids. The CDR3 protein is CSASDRAGGETQYF. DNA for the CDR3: TGCAGTGCTAGTGACAGAGCCGGGGGAGAGACCCAGTACTTC.

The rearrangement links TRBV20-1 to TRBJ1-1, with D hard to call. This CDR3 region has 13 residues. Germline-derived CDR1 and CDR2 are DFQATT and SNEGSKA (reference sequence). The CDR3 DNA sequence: TGCAGGCCACCCCCCATCCGGAACACTGAAGCTTTCTTT. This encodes CRPPPIRNTEAFF.

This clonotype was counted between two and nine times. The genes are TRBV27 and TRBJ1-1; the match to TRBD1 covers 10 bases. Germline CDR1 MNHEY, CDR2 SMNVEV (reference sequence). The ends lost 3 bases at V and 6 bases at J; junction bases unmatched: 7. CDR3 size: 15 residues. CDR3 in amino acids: CASSLSGQGSPEAFF. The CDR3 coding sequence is TGTGCCAGCAGTTTGTCGGGACAGGGGAGCCCTGAAGCTTTCTTT.

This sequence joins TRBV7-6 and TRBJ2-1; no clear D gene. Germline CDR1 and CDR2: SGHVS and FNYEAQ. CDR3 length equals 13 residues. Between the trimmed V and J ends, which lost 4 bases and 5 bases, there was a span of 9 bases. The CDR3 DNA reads TGTGCCAGCAGCTCATTCGCTGACAATGAGCAGTTCTTC. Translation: CASSSFADNEQFF.

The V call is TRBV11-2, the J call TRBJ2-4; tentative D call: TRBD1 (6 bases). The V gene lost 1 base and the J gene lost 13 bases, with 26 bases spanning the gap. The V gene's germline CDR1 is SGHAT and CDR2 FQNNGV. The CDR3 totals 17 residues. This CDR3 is CASSLAPPGVHVDEQYF. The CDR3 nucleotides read TGTGCCAGCAGCTTAGCCCCGCCAGGGGTTCATGTGGATGAGCAGTACTTC. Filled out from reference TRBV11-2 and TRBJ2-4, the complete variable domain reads EAGVAQSPRYKIIEKRQSVAFWCNPISGHATLYWYQQILGQGPKLLIQFQNNGVVDDSQLPKDRFSAERLKGVDSTLKIQPAKLEDSAVYLCASSLAPPGVHVDEQYFGAGTRLSVL.

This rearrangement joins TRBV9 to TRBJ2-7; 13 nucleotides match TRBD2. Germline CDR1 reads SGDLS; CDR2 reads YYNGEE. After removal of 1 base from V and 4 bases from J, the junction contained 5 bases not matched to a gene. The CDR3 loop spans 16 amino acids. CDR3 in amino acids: CASSVWGTSGIYEQYF. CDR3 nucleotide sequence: TGTGCCAGCAGCGTATGGGGGACTAGCGGGATTTACGAGCAGTACTTC.

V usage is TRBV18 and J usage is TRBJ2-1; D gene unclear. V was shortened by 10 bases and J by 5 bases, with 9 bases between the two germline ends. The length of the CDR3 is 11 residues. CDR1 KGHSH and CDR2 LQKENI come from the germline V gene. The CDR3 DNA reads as TGTGCCACCCTTCGAAACAATGAGCAGTTCTTC. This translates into CATLRNNEQFF.

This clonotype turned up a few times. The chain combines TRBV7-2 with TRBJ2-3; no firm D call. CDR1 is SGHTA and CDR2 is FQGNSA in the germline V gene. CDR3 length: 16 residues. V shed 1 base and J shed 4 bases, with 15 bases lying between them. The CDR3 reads CASSLVGTKSADTQYF. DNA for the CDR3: TGTGCCAGCAGCTTAGTCGGAACAAAGAGCGCAGATACGCAGTATTTT. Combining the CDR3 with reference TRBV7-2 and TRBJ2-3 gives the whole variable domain GAGVSQSPSNKVTEKGKDVELRCDPISGHTALYWYRQSLGQGLEFLIYFQGNSAPDKSGLPSDRFSAERTGGSVSTLTIQRTQQEDSAVYLCASSLVGTKSADTQYFGPGTRLTVL.

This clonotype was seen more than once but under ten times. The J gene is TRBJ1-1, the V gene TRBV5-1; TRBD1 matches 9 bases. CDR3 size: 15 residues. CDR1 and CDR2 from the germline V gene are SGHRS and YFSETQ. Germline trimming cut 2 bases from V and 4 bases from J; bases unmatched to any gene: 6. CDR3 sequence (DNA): TGCGCCAGCAGCTTATTGACAGGGGGGACCACTGAAGCTTTCTTT. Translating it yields CASSLLTGGTTEAFF. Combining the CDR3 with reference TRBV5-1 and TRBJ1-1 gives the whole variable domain KAGVTQTPRYLIKTRGQQVTLSCSPISGHRSVSWYQQTPGQGLQFLFEYFSETQRNKGNFPGRFSGRQFSNSRSEMNVSTLELGDSALYLCASSLLTGGTTEAFFGQGTRLTVV.

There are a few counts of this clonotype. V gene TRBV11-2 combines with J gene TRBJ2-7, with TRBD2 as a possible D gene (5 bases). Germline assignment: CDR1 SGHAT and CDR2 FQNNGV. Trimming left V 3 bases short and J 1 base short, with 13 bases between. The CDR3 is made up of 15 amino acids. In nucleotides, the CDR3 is TGTGCCAGCAGCTTGGATCCAGGACTGTCCTACGAGCAGTACTTC. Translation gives CASSLDPGLSYEQYF.

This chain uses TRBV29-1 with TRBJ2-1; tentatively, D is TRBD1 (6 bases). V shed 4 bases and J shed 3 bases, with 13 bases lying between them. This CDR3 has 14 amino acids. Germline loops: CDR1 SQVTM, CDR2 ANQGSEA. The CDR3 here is CSVGGTPGYNEQFF. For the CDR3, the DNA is TGCAGCGTTGGTGGGACACCCGGCTACAATGAGCAGTTCTTC.

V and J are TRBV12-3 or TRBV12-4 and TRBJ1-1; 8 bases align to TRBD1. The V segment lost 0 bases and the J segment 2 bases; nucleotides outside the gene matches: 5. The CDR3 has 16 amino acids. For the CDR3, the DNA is TGTGCCAGCAGTTTAGCGCTAGGACAGGGAAACACTGAAGCTTTCTTT. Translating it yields CASSLALGQGNTEAFF.

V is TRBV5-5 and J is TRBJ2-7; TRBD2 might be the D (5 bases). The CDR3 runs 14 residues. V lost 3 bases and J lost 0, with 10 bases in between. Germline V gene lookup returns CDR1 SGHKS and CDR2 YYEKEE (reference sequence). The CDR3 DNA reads TGTGCCAGCAGCTCGTGGGAGAGCTCCTACGAGCAGTACTTC. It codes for CASSSWESSYEQYF.

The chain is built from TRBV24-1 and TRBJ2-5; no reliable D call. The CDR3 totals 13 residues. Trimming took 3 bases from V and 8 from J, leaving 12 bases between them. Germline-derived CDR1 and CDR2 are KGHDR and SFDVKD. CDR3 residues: CATSDRNYPTQYF. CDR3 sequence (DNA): TGTGCCACCAGTGATAGGAACTACCCAACCCAGTACTTC.

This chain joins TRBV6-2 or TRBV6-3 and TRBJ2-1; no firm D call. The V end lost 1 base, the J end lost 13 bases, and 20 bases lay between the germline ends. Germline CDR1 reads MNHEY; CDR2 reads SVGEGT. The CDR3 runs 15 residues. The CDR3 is CASSYLFGVAGAQFF. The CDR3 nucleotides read TGTGCCAGCAGTTACTTATTCGGTGTGGCAGGCGCTCAGTTCTTC.

The chain's CDR3 is CAARPSGGATGELFF. Written as DNA, the CDR3 is TGTGCCGCACGTCCTAGCGGGGGCGCCACCGGGGAGCTGTTTTTT. The chain is built from TRBV27 and TRBJ2-2; 10 bases agree with TRBD2. CDR1 and CDR2 (germline): MNHEY, SMNVEV (reference sequence). Unmatched junction bases numbered 10, after V lost 11 bases and J lost 4 bases. This CDR3 has 15 amino acids.

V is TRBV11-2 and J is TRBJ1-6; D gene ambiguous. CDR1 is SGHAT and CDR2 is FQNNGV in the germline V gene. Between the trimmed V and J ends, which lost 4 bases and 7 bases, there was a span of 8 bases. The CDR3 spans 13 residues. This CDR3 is CASSSPANSPLHF. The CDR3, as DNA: TGTGCCAGCAGCTCTCCGGCGAATTCACCCCTCCACTTT.

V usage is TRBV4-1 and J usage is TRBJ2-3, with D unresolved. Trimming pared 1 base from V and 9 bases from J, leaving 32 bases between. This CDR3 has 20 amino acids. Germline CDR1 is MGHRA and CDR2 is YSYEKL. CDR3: CASSQGWSHPVDSSSETQYF. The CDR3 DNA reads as TGCGCCAGCAGCCAAGGTTGGAGTCACCCCGTCGATTCTTCCAGTGAAACGCAGTATTTT.

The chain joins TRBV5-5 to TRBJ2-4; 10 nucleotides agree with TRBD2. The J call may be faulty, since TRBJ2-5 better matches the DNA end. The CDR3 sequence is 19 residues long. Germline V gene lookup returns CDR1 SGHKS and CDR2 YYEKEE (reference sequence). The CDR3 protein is CASSLFGLAGETPGETQYF. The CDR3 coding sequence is TGTGCCAGCAGCTTGTTTGGTCTAGCGGGGGAAACTCCAGGGGAGACCCAGTACTTC.

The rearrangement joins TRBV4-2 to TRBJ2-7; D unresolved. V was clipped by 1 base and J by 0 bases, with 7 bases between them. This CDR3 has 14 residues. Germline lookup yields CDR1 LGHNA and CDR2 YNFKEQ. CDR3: CASSQARNSYEQYF. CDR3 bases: TGTGCCAGCAGCCAAGCCAGGAACTCCTACGAGCAGTACTTC.

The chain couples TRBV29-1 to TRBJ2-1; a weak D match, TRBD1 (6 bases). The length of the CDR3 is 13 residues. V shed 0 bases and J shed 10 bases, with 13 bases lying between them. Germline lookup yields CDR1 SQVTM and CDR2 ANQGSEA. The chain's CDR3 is CSVEDLGGIEQFF. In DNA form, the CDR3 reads TGCAGCGTTGAAGATCTAGGGGGTATCGAGCAGTTCTTC.

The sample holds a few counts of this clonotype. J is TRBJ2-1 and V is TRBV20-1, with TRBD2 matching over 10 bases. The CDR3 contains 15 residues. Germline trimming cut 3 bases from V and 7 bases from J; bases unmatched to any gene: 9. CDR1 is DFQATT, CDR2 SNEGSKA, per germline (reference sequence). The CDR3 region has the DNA TGCAGTGCTAGTCAGGATAGCGGGAGGTTGAATGAGCAGTTCTTC. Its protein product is CSASQDSGRLNEQFF.

The CDR3: CASSLYRASAYTDTQYF. CDR3 coding DNA: TGTGCCAGCAGCTTATATCGGGCTAGCGCCTACACAGATACGCAGTATTTT. The rearrangement links TRBV7-6 to TRBJ2-3; a weak D match, TRBD2 (6 bases). CDR3 length: 17 amino acids. From germline, CDR1 is SGHVS and CDR2 FNYEAQ. The V gene lost 2 bases and the J gene lost 2 bases, with 17 bases spanning the gap.

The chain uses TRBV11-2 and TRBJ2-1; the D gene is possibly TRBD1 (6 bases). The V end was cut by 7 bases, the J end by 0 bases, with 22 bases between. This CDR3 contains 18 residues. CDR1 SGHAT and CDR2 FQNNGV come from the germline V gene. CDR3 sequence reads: CASTIGVGGHLSYNEQFF. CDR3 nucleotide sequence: TGTGCCAGCACCATAGGGGTAGGGGGACACCTCTCCTACAATGAGCAGTTCTTC.